This TCR beta chain is from a study of T cell changes during pregnancy in multiple sclerosis. Clones were sequenced by immunoSEQ multiplex PCR, and TCRdb holds only the in-frame ones, with some missing. The sample shows around 70,000 clones, roughly 94% of them seen only once. This CDR3 spans 14 amino acids. V gave up 5 bases and J gave up 4 bases, with 15 bases separating them. Per germline, CDR1 SEHNR and CDR2 FQNEAQ (reference sequence). The input for sequencing was peripheral blood, taken after pregnancy. This chain joins TRBV7-9 and TRBJ2-7; tentatively, D is TRBD1 (6 bases). The sequence derives from a female donor with multiple sclerosis, enrolled in a pregnancy study. The CDR3: CASSPPTGTYEQYF. As DNA, the CDR3 is TGTGCCAGCAGCCCCCCGACAGGCACTTACGAGCAGTACTTC.